This paragraph reports one T cell receptor beta chain. Its cognate antigen is unknown. The study amplified TCR beta CDR3 regions using RNA transcripts. HTBI primers served in a first-round RT-PCR, which a second-round multiplex PCR followed. TCRdb analysed the multiplex PCR reads with MiXCR anew, one entry per CDR3 protein. The repertoire holds 150,000 to 200,000 distinct CDR3 sequences, with 39% as singletons. V shed 2 bases, J shed 2 bases, and the junction held 2 bases outside the gene matches. The CDR3 length is 16 residues. The germline gives CDR1 MNHEY, CDR2 SVGAGI. This sample was included in a study of Graves' ophthalmopathy and Graves' hyperthyroidism. Study summary: Upon initial diagnosis and before any treatment, peripheral blood was collected. Study outcomes and limitations: Sensitivity reached 70.59% and specificity just under 75% when the model predicted ophthalmopathy progression.

Disease in donors with ophthalmopathy had moderate-to-severe activity, CAS ≥3, NOSPECS ≥4 and under 3 months' duration. Pregnancy or lactation, uncontrolled infections and other autoimmune diseases were grounds for excluding patients. The rearrangement uses TRBV6-5 and TRBJ2-5, with 13 nucleotides matching TRBD2. This clonotype was obtained from a man aged 25-45 years with Graves' ophthalmopathy. Material: peripheral blood. Here the CDR3 DNA reads TGTGCCAGCAGTTACCGACTAGCGGGAGGTCAAGAGACCCAGTACTTC. Protein sequence: CASSYRLAGGQETQYF.